This TCR beta chain was obtained from a study of pediatric ulcerative colitis. About the research overall: Disease was pancolitis in six or seven and left-sided in two, histology-confirmed.

One to two pinch biopsies were taken from the rectum during colonoscopy. Germline V gene data show CDR1 as SGHTS and CDR2 as YDEGEE. This CDR3 has 13 residues. V lost 4 bases, J lost 4 bases, and 10 bases lay in between. This was a survey-level run. The repertoire was sequenced with immunoSEQ multiplex PCR; TCRdb's copy has only in-frame clones and lacks some. The table records 30,000 to 35,000 clones, about 81% of them present only once. Sequenced: gut tissue. The genes are TRBV5-8 and TRBJ2-3; D unresolved. The clonotype originates from a boy between 10 and 17 years old with mild ulcerative colitis. The CDR3 coding sequence is TGTGCCAGCAGCCTGACAATCCCAGATACGCAGTATTTT. Translating gives CASSLTIPDTQYF.